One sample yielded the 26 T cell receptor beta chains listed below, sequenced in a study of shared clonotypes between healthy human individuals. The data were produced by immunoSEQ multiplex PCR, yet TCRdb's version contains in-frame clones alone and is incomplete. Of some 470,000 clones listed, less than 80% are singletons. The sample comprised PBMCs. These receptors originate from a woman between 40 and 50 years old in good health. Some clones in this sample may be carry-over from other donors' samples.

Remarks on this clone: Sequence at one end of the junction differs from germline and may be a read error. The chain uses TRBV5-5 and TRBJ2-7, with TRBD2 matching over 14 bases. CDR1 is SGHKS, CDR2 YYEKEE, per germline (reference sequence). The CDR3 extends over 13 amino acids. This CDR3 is CASSSTPGTSGGF. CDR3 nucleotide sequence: TGTGCCAGCAGCTCTACCCCAGGGACTAGCGGGGGCTTC.

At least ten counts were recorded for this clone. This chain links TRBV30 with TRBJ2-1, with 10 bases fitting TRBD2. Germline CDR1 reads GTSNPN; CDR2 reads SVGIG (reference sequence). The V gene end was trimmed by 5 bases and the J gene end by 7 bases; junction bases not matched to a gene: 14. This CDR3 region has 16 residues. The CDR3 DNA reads TGTGCCTGGTCTAAGCGGGAGGGCCGCGGGTGGAATGAGCAGTTCTTC. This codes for CAWSKREGRGWNEQFF.

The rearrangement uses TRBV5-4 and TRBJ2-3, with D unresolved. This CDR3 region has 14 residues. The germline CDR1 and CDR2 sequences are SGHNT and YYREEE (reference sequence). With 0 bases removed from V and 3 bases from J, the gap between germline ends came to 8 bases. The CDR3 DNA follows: TGTGCCAGCAGCTTGGTAGTGAATACAGATACGCAGTATTTT. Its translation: CASSLVVNTDTQYF.

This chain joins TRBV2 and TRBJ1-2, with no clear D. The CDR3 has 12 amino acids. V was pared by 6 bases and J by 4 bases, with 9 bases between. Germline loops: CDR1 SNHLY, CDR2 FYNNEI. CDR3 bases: TGTGCCAGCAGGCCAGCCATCTATGGCTACACCTTC. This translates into CASRPAIYGYTF.

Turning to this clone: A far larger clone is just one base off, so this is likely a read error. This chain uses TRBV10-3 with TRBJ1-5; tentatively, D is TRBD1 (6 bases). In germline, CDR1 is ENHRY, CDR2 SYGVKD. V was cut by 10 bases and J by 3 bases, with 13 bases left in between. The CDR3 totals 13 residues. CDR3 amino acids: CATSRDNNQPQHF. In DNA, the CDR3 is TGTGCCACCAGCCGGGACAACAATCAGCCCCAGCATTTT.

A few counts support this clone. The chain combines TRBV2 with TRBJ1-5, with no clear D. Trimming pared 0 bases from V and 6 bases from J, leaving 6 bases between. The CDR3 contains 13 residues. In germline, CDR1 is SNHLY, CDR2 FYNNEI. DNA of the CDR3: TGTGCCAGCAGTGAAGCGCCCTTTCAGCCCCAGCATTTT. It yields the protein CASSEAPFQPQHF.

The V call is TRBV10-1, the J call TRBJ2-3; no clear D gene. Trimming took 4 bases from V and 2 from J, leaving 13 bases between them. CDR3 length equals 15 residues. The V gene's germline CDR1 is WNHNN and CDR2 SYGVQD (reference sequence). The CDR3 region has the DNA TGCGCCAGCAGTGGAGTGGCCCTCTCCACAGATACGCAGTATTTT. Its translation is CASSGVALSTDTQYF.

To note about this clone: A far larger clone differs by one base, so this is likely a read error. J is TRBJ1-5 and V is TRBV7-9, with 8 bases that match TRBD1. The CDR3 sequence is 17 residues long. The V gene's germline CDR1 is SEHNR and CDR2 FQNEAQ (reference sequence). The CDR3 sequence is CAGSLVAGGSSNQPQHF. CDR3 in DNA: TGTGCCGGCAGCTTAGTAGCAGGGGGCAGTAGCAATCAGCCCCAGCATTTT.

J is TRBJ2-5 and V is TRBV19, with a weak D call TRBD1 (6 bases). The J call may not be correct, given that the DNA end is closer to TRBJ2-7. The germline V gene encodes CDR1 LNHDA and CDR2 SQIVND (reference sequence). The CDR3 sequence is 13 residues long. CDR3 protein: CASSFQGSHEQYF. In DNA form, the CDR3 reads TGTGCCAGTAGTTTCCAGGGGAGCCACGAGCAGTACTTC.

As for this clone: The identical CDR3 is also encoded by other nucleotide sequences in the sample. CDR3 region: CASSLRGTEAFF. The CDR3 DNA sequence: TGTGCCAGCAGTTTACGGGGGACTGAAGCTTTCTTT. The chain carries TRBV28 and TRBJ1-1; D might be TRBD1 (5 bases). The CDR3 is 12 amino acids. The V and J ends lost 2 bases and 5 bases respectively, with 6 bases between them. Germline V gene lookup returns CDR1 MDHEN and CDR2 SYDVKM.

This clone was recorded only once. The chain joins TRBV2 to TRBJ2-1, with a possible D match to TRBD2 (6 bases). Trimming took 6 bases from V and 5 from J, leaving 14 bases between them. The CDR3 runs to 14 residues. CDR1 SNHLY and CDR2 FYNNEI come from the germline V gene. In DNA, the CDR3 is TGTGCCAGCAGGCCGCCGGGACTGAACAATGAGCAGTTCTTC. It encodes CASRPPGLNNEQFF.

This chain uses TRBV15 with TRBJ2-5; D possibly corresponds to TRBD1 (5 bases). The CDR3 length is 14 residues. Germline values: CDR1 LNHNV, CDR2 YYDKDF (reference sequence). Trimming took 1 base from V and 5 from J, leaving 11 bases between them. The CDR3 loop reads CATSRVTGWETQYF. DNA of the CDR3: TGTGCCACCAGCAGAGTTACAGGTTGGGAGACCCAGTACTTC. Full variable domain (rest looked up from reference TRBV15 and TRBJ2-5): DAMVIQNPRYQVTQFGKPVTLSCSQTLNHNVMYWYQQKSSQAPKLLFHYYDKDFNNEADTPDNFQSRRPNTSFCFLDIRSPGLGDTAMYLCATSRVTGWETQYFGPGTRLLVL.

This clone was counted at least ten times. The DNA of the CDR3 is TGTGCCAGCAGCTTGGGCTCGACAGAGACCCAGTACTTC. Its protein is CASSLGSTETQYF. The chain employs TRBV5-6 and TRBJ2-5; no reliable D call. This CDR3 is built from 13 residues. Germline V gives CDR1 SGHDT, CDR2 YYEEEE. Trimming removed 0 bases at V and 4 bases at J, with 7 bases between.

CDR3 DNA: TGTGCCAGCAGCCCTTTCCGGACAGGGCCTTCCTATGGCTACACCTTC. Protein: CASSPFRTGPSYGYTF. The rearrangement links TRBV7-6 to TRBJ1-2; 8 nucleotides match TRBD1. Germline assignment: CDR1 SGHVS and CDR2 FNYEAQ. After removal of 5 bases from V and 4 bases from J, the junction contained 12 bases not matched to a gene. This CDR3 is 16 amino acids long.

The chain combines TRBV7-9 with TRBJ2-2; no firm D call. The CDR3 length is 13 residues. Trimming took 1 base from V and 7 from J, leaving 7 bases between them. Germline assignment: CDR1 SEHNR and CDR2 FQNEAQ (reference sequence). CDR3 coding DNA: TGTGCCAGCAGCTTAGGGTCAAACGGGGAGCTGTTTTTT. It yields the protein CASSLGSNGELFF.

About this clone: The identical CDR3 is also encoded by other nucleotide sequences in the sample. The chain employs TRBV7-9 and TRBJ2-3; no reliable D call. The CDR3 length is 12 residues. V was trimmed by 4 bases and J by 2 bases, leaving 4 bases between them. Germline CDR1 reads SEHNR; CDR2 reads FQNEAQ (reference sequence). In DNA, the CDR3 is TGTGCCAGCAGCTCAAACACAGATACGCAGTATTTT. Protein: CASSSNTDTQYF.

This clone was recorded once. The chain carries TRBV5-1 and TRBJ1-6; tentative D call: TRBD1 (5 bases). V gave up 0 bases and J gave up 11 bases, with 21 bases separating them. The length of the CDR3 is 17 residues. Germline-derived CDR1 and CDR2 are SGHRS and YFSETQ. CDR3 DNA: TGCGCCAGCAGCTTGGCCTACTCTTCGCCAGGGAGAACACCCCTCCACTTT. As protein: CASSLAYSSPGRTPLHF.

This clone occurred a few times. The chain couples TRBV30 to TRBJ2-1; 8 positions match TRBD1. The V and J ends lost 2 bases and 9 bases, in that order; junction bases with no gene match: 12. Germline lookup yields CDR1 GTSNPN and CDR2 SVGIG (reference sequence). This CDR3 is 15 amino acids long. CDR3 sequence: CAWSLDRVIRREQFF. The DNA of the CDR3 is TGTGCCTGGAGTCTGGACAGGGTCATTCGGCGTGAGCAGTTCTTC.

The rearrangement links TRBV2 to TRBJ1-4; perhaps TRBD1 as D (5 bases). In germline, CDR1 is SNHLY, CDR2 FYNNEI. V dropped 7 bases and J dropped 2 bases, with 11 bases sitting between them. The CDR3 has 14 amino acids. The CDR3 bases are TGTGCCAGCAACCCCAGGGATACTAATGAAAAACTGTTTTTT. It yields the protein CASNPRDTNEKLFF.

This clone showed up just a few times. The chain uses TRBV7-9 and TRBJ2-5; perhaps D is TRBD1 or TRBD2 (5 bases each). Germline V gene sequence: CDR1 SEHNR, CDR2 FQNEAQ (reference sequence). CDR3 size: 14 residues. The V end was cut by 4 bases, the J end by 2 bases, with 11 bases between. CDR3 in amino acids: CASSSGAGQETQYF. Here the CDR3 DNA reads TGTGCCAGCAGCTCCGGGGCCGGACAAGAGACCCAGTACTTC.

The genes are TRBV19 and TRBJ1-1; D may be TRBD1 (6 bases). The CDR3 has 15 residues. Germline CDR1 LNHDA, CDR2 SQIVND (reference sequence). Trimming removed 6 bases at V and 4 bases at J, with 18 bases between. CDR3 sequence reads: CASRTGEDSPTEAFF. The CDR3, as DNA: TGTGCCAGTAGAACTGGAGAGGACAGCCCCACTGAAGCTTTCTTT.

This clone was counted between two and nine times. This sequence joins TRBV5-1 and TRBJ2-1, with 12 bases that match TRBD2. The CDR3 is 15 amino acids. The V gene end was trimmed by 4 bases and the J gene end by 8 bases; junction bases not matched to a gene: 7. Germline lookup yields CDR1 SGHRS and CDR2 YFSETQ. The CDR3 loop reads CASSRTSGTWDEQFF. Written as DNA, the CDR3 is TGCGCCAGCAGCCGGACTAGCGGGACGTGGGATGAGCAGTTCTTC.

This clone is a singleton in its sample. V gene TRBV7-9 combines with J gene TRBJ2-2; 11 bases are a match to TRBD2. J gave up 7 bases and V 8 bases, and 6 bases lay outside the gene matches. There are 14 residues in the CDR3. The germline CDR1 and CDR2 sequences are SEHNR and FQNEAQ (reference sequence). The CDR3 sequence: CASRLAGSDGELFF. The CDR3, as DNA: TGTGCCAGCCGACTAGCGGGAAGTGACGGGGAGCTGTTTTTT.

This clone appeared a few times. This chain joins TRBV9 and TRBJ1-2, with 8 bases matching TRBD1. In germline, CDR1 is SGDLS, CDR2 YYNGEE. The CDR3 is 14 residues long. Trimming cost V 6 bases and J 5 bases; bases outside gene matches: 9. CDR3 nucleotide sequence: TGTGCCAGCACCCGACAGGGGACGGGGTATGGCTACACCTTC. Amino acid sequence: CASTRQGTGYGYTF.

The CDR3 region has the DNA TGTGCCAGCAGTGAGGAAGAGAACACTGAAGCTTTCTTT. Translating it yields CASSEEENTEAFF. The chain links TRBV6-4 to TRBJ1-1; D gene uncertain. Trimming cost V 3 bases and J 1 base, with 6 bases left between them. CDR1 and CDR2 from the germline V gene are MRHNA and SNTAGT. The CDR3 is 13 amino acids.

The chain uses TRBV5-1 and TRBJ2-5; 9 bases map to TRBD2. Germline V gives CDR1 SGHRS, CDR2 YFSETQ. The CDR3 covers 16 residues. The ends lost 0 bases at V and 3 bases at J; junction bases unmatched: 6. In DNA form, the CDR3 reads TGCGCCAGCAGCTTGGGGGTCCCTAGCGGGGAAGAGACCCAGTACTTC. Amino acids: CASSLGVPSGEETQYF.